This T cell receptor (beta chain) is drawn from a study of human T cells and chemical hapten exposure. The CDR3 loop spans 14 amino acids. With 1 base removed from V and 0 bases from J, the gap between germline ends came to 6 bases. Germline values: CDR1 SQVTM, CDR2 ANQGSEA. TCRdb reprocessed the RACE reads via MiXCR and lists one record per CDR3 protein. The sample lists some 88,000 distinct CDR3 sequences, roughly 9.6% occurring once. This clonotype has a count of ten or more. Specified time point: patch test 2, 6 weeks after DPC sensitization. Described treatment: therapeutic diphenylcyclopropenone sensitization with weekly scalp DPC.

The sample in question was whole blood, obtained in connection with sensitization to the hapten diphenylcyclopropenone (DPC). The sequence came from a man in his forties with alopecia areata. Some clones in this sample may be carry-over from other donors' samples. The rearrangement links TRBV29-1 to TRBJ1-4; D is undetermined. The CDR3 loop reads CSVEALATNEKLFF. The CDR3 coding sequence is TGCAGCGTTGAAGCTCTAGCAACTAATGAAAAACTGTTTTTT.